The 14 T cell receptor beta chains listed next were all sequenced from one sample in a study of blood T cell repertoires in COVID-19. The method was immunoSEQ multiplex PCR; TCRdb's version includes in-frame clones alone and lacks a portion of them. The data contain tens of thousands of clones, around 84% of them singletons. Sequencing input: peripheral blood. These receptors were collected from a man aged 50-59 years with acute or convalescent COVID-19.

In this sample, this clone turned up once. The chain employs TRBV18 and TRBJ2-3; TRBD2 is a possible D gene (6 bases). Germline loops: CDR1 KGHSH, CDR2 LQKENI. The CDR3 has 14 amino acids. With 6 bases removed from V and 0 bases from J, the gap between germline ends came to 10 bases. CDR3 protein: CASSPGGSTDTQYF. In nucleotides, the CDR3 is TGTGCCAGCTCCCCCGGGGGAAGCACAGATACGCAGTATTTT. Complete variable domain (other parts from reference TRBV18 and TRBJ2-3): NAGVMQNPRHLVRRRGQEARLRCSPMKGHSHVYWYRQLPEEGLKFMVYLQKENIIDESGMPKERFSAEFPKEGPSILRIQQVVRGDSAAYFCASSPGGSTDTQYFGPGTRLTVL.

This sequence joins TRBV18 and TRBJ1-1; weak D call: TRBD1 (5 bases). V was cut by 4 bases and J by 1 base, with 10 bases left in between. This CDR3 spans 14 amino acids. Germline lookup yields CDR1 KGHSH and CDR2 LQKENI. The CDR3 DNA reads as TGTGCCAGCTCACAGACAGACAGGAACACTGAAGCTTTCTTT. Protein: CASSQTDRNTEAFF.

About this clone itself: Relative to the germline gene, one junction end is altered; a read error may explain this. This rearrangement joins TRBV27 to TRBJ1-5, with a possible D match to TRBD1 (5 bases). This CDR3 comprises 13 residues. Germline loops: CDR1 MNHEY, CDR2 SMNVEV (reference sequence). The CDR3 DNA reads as TGTGCCAGCAGTTTGGGGCGGAATCGGCCCCAGCATTTT. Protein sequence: CASSLGRNRPQHF.

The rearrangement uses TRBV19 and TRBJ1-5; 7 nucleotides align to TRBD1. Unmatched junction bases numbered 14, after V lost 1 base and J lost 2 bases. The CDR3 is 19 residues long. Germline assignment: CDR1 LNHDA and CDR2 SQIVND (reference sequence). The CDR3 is CASSIGQGRIGNGNQPQHF. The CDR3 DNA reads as TGTGCCAGTAGTATAGGACAGGGAAGGATTGGAAATGGCAATCAGCCCCAGCATTTT.

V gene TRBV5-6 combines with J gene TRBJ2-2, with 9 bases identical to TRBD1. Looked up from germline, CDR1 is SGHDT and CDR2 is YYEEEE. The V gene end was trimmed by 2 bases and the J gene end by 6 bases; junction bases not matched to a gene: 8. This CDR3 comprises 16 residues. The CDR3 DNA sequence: TGTGCCAGCAGCTTCGCCGGACAGGGGAGGTCCGGGGAGCTGTTTTTT. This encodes CASSFAGQGRSGELFF.

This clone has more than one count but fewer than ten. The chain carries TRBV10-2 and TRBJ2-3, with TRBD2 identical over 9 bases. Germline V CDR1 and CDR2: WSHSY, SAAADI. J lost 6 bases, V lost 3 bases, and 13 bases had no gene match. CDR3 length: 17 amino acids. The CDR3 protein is CASSDGAGGSVRDTQYF. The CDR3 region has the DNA TGCGCCAGCAGTGACGGGGCGGGAGGGAGCGTTAGGGATACGCAGTATTTT.

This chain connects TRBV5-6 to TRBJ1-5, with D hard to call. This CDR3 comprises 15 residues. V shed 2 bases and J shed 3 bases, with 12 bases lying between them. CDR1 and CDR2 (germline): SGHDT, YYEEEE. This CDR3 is CASSFGGTNNQPQHF. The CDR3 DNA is TGTGCCAGCAGCTTTGGTGGCACGAACAATCAGCCCCAGCATTTT.

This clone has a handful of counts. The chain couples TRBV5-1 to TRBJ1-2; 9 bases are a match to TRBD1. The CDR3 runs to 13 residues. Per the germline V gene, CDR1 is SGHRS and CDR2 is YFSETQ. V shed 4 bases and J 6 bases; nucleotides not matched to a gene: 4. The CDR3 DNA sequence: TGCGCCAGCAGCCGGGGACAGGGAGATGGCTACACCTTC. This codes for CASSRGQGDGYTF.

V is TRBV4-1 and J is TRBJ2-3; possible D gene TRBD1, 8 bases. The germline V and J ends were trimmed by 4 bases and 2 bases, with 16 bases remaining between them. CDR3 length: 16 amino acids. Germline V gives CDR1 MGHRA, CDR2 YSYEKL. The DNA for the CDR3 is TGCGCCAGCAGCCCGGACAGGGCGGGGGTCACAGATACGCAGTATTTT. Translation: CASSPDRAGVTDTQYF.

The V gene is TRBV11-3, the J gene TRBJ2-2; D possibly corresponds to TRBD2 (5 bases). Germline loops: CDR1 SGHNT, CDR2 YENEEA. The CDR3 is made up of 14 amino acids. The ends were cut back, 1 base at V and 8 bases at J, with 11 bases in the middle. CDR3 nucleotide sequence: TGTGCCAGCAGCTTAGGGACTTTCTCTGGGGAGCTGTTTTTT. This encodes CASSLGTFSGELFF.

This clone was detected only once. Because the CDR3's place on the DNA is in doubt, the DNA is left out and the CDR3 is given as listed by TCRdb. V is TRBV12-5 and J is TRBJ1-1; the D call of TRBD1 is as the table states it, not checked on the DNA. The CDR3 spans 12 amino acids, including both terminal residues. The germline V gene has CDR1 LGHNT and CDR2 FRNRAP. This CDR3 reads CASGSGQGEAFF.

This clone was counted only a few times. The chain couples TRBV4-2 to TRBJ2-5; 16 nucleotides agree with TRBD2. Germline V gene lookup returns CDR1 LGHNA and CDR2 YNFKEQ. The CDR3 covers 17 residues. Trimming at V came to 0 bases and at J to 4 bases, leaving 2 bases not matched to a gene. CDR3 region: CASSQDGTSGGAETQYF. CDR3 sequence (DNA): TGTGCCAGCAGCCAAGATGGGACTAGCGGGGGGGCAGAGACCCAGTACTTC.

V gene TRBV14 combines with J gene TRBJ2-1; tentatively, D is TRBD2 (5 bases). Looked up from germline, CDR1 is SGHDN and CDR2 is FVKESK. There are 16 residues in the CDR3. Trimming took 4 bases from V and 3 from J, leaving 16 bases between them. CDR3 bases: TGTGCCAGCAGCCCATTAACATGGAGCGGCTACAATGAGCAGTTCTTC. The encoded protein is CASSPLTWSGYNEQFF. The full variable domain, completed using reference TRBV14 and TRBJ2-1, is EAGVTQFPSHSVIEKGQTVTLRCDPISGHDNLYWYRRVMGKEIKFLLHFVKESKQDESGMPNNRFLAERTGGTYSTLKVQPAELEDSGVYFCASSPLTWSGYNEQFFGPGTRLTVL.

The CDR3: CASSPIHRVAKNIQYF. The CDR3 DNA sequence: TGTGCCAGCAGTCCCATCCACAGGGTCGCCAAAAACATTCAGTACTTC. The chain couples TRBV28 to TRBJ2-4, with a possible D match to TRBD1 (6 bases). The CDR3 contains 16 residues. The V gene lost 5 bases and the J gene lost 1 base, with 15 bases spanning the gap. The germline CDR1 and CDR2 sequences are MDHEN and SYDVKM.